These 13 T cell receptor beta chains were all obtained from the same sample, sequenced in a study of human CD8 memory T cell subsets. Making the TCR beta libraries relied on UMI-labeled 5' RACE. For each CDR3 protein, TCRdb gives one entry from its re-call of the 5' RACE reads, without DNA. The table for this sample gives 7,500 to 9,500 distinct CDR3 sequences. The sample was CD8+ T cells from PBMCs. These receptor sequences come from a human donor in good health.

Its frequency marks this clonotype as medium-sized. The CDR3 is CATRGGYTEAFF. The chain carries TRBV15 and TRBJ1-1; the D call from TCRdb, TRBD1, cannot be confirmed without DNA. Germline CDR1 reads LNHNV; CDR2 reads YYDKDF (reference sequence). The CDR3 is made up of 12 amino acids.

V and J are TRBV5-1 and TRBJ2-7; TCRdb's D call, TRBD2, is unchecked because there is no DNA. Germline loops: CDR1 SGHRS, CDR2 YFSETQ. This CDR3 is 13 amino acids long. This CDR3 is CASSGTPSYEQYF.

The V call is TRBV28, the J call TRBJ2-5; as DNA is missing, the TRBD2 call by TCRdb cannot be tested. This CDR3 is 15 amino acids long. Germline assignment: CDR1 MDHEN and CDR2 SYDVKM. CDR3 region: CASTETPAGGETQYF. Variable domain in full (rest from reference TRBV28 and TRBJ2-5): DVKVTQSSRYLVKRTGEKVFLECVQDMDHENMFWYRQDPGLGLRLIYFSYDVKMKEKGDIPEGYSVSREKKERFSLILESASTNQTSMYLCASTETPAGGETQYFGPGTRLLVL.

The chain joins TRBV7-9 to TRBJ2-7; the D call from TCRdb, TRBD2, cannot be confirmed without DNA. CDR1 is SEHNR, CDR2 FQNEAQ, per germline (reference sequence). This CDR3 spans 14 amino acids. The CDR3 is CASSQTGEGHEQYF.

The chain employs TRBV20-1 and TRBJ2-1; TCRdb lists TRBD1, though no DNA is available to test this call. The V gene's germline CDR1 is DFQATT and CDR2 SNEGSKA (reference sequence). The CDR3 contains 15 residues. CDR3: CSADSGESSYNEQFF.

Judged by frequency, this clonotype is medium-sized. The V and J genes are TRBV24-1 and TRBJ2-2. This CDR3 region has 14 residues. CDR1 is KGHDR, CDR2 SFDVKD, per germline. The CDR3 protein is CATSAKLYTGELFF.

V and J are TRBV19 and TRBJ2-7. Germline loops: CDR1 LNHDA, CDR2 SQIVND (reference sequence). The CDR3 extends over 14 amino acids. CDR3 protein: CASSNSGSAHEQYF.

The rearrangement joins TRBV15 to TRBJ1-5; the TCRdb D gene call, TRBD1, has no DNA to confirm it. In germline, CDR1 is LNHNV, CDR2 YYDKDF (reference sequence). The CDR3 length is 13 residues. CDR3 in amino acids: CATGGHSNQPQHF.

The chain is built from TRBV12-3 or TRBV12-4 and TRBJ2-1. This CDR3 is built from 12 residues. The CDR3 is CASNRLNNEQFF.

V is TRBV12-3 or TRBV12-4 and J is TRBJ2-1; absent DNA, TCRdb's TRBD2 call cannot be checked. The CDR3 consists of 11 residues. The CDR3 reads CASTPGLEQFF.

The rearrangement links TRBV6-6 to TRBJ2-7; the D call from TCRdb, TRBD1, cannot be confirmed without DNA. This CDR3 is 13 amino acids long. In germline, CDR1 is MNHNY, CDR2 SVGAGI (reference sequence). The CDR3 spells CASRYTEGNEQYF.

The chain is built from TRBV7-6 and TRBJ2-1; TCRdb reports TRBD2, a call that lacks DNA to check it against. The germline gives CDR1 SGHVS, CDR2 FNYEAQ. The CDR3 length is 17 residues. CDR3 sequence: CASSPRLAGGPYNEQFF.

The chain is built from TRBV12-3 or TRBV12-4 and TRBJ2-7; TCRdb's D call of TRBD2 is untestable without DNA. CDR3 size: 16 residues. The CDR3 sequence: CASRDGTSGNPYEQYF.